This record concerns one T cell receptor (beta chain) sequence. Its antigen is currently unknown. Time point denoted: persistent/refractory GD, antithyroid drugs over 5 years with positive TRAb. There was RNA extracted from PBMCs, and the TCR library was made from it. The sample comes from a study of regulatory T cells in long-lasting Graves disease. Overall study results and limits: Newly diagnosed Graves' patients exceeded persistent ones in TCR diversity. Having only a small sample size may have limited accuracy.

The CDR3 consists of 15 residues. Trimming left V 6 bases short and J 0 bases short, with 15 bases between. Germline V gene data show CDR1 as MNHEY and CDR2 as SVGEGT. According to the study, TCR beta libraries were built with iRepertoire HTBI primers and CDR3-region Arm-PCR. Using its own MiXCR run on the multiplex PCR reads, TCRdb lists one record per CDR3 protein. The table records 400,000 or so distinct CDR3 sequences, 20% to 30% of them present only once. The chain combines TRBV6-2 or TRBV6-3 with TRBJ2-7; D assignment may be TRBD1 or TRBD2 (5 bases each). The sequences come from peripheral blood mononuclear cells (PBMCs), collected when the disease was refractory, from a patient treated with antithyroid drugs. The sequence came from a female donor with Graves disease. CDR3 nucleotide sequence: TGTGCCAGCAGCAATCGTGAGGGGTTCTCCTACGAGCAGTACTTC. This encodes CASSNREGFSYEQYF.